The source of this T cell receptor beta chain is a study of shared clonotypes between healthy human individuals. General study points: Generally, naive subsets came out with larger estimated richness than memory subsets. Against clonotypes common to all four donors, non-shared ones had lower generation probabilities.

In the sorted-subset replicate PCRs, 200 ng DNA, around 30,000 T cell genomes, was used. Data came from immunoSEQ multiplex PCR; TCRdb stores just in-frame clones and leaves some out. The table includes approximately 2.3 million clones, 85% to 95% detected once. In the case of this clone: The antigen is undetermined.

Researchers partitioned CD4+ cells into CD45RA+ naive and CD45RA-negative memory subsets. The CDR3 is 13 amino acids. The germline gives CDR1 MGHRA, CDR2 YSYEKL. V shed 4 bases and J shed 6 bases, with 10 bases lying between them. Sample: naive CD4+ T cells from PBMCs. The subset is: CD45RA+ positively selected. This clonotype was obtained from a man younger than 30 in good health. Some clones in this sample may be carry-over from other donors' samples. The V and J genes are TRBV4-1 and TRBJ2-1; D is uncertain. The CDR3 sequence is CASSRAPGNEQFF. The CDR3 nucleotides are TGCGCCAGCAGCCGGGCCCCAGGCAATGAGCAGTTCTTC.